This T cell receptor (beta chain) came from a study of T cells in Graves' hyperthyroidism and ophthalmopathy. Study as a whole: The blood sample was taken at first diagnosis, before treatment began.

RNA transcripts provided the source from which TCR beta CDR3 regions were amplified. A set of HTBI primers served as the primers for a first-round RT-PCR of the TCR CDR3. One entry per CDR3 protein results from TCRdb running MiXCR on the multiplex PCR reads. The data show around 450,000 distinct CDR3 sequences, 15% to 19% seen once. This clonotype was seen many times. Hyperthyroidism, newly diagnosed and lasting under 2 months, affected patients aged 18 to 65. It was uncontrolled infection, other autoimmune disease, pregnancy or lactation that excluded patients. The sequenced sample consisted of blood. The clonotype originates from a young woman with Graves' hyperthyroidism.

The CDR3 loop reads CSAGSPRGLAGVYEQYF. CDR3 sequence (DNA): TGCAGTGCTGGTTCCCCCCGCGGACTAGCGGGAGTTTACGAGCAGTACTTC. The chain uses TRBV20-1 and TRBJ2-7; the match to TRBD2 covers 13 bases. V lost 5 bases to trimming and J lost 4 bases; unmatched junction nucleotides: 14. This CDR3 is built from 17 residues. The germline V gene has CDR1 DFQATT and CDR2 SNEGSKA (reference sequence).